This T cell receptor beta chain was obtained from a study of vaccination and CD4 T cells after COVID-19. The treatment here: roughly nine-day PBMC culture with coronavirus spike peptide pools or control peptides (ViraFEST assay). Study findings and constraints: Spike mono-reactivity applied to 304 of 307 vaccine-specific clones detected in convalescent patients.

A word on this clonotype: What it binds is unknown.

Oncomine TCR Beta short-read sequencing was applied to DNA from cultured CD4+ T cells. TCRdb called the PCR reads again in MiXCR, with one record for every CDR3 protein. The top ten clones hold 15% of a sample with about 17,000 distinct CDR3 sequences, roughly 29% of them seen once. CDR1 and CDR2 (germline): LNHDA, SQIVND (reference sequence). V lost 5 bases to trimming and J lost 5 bases; unmatched junction nucleotides: 9. This CDR3 has 16 residues. This TCR was recovered from a human donor with COVID-19. Sequencing input: cultured CD4+ T cells from blood. This chain uses TRBV19 with TRBJ2-3; 11 bases align to TRBD2. The CDR3, as DNA: TGTGCCAGTAGTCCGCTTAGCGGGGGGGCCAGAGATACGCAGTATTTT. Its translation is CASSPLSGGARDTQYF.